This passage covers 15 T cell receptor beta chains from one sample sequenced in a study of control samples from healthy donors and cancer patients. Repertoires were generated with immunoSEQ multiplex PCR, while TCRdb's copy carries only in-frame clones and drops some. Of 100,000 or so clones in the sample, 83% were seen once. Material for sequencing was blood. The receptor set was obtained from a woman aged 50 to 65 in good health.

This clone showed up just a few times. V is TRBV5-4 and J is TRBJ2-1, with 13 bases identical to TRBD2. Germline values: CDR1 SGHNT, CDR2 YYREEE (reference sequence). This CDR3 contains 15 residues. Trimming removed 4 bases from V and 6 bases from J; junction bases left unmatched: 4. CDR3 sequence: CASSAGTSGINEQFF. The CDR3 nucleotides are TGTGCCAGCAGCGCGGGGACTAGCGGGATCAATGAGCAGTTCTTC.

The chain has TRBV29-1 and TRBJ2-7; 11 nucleotides align to TRBD1. Germline V gene data show CDR1 as SQVTM and CDR2 as ANQGSEA. With 6 bases clipped from V and 2 bases from J, the junction kept 3 bases outside the gene matches. The CDR3 contains 13 residues. This CDR3 reads CSVGQGATYEQYF. In nucleotides, the CDR3 is TGCAGCGTAGGACAGGGGGCCACCTACGAGCAGTACTTC.

The chain is built from TRBV5-1 and TRBJ1-3; the D is unclear. CDR3 length equals 14 residues. Deletions cut 0 bases from V and 0 bases from J, with 4 bases between. Germline lookup yields CDR1 SGHRS and CDR2 YFSETQ. The DNA for the CDR3 is TGCGCCAGCAGCTTGGCGGTCTCTGGAAACACCATATATTTT. Its protein is CASSLAVSGNTIYF.

The chain recombines TRBV27 with TRBJ1-1; D may be TRBD1 (6 bases). Germline assignment: CDR1 MNHEY and CDR2 SMNVEV (reference sequence). Trimming stripped 3 bases from V and 0 bases from J, with 8 bases between. The CDR3 has 14 residues. CDR3 sequence (DNA): TGTGCCAGCAGTTTTCAGGGGATGAACACTGAAGCTTTCTTT. Its protein product is CASSFQGMNTEAFF.

The chain links TRBV13 to TRBJ2-2; 8 positions match TRBD1. This CDR3 spans 17 amino acids. J gave up 6 bases and V 5 bases, and 14 bases lay outside the gene matches. Germline values: CDR1 PRHDT, CDR2 FYEKMQ (reference sequence). The CDR3 DNA reads TGTGCCAGCAGCCTCCAGTCCGGGACAGGTAGTGCCGGGGAGCTGTTTTTT. It translates to CASSLQSGTGSAGELFF.

There are a few counts of this clone. V is TRBV7-9 and J is TRBJ2-5; D is unresolved. Germline values: CDR1 SEHNR, CDR2 FQNEAQ (reference sequence). This CDR3 contains 11 residues. V lost 7 bases and J 5 bases, leaving 8 bases between the germline ends. CDR3 amino acids: CASNSYETQYF. CDR3 in DNA: TGTGCCAGCAATTCCTACGAGACCCAGTACTTC.

The chain links TRBV30 to TRBJ1-1; D is uncertain. The germline V gene has CDR1 GTSNPN and CDR2 SVGIG (reference sequence). CDR3 length: 13 residues. Trimming cost V 1 base and J 8 bases, with 14 bases left between them. The CDR3: CAWSARREGEAFF. The CDR3 DNA reads as TGTGCCTGGAGTGCCCGGAGGGAAGGGGAAGCTTTCTTT.

This sequence joins TRBV24-1 and TRBJ2-1; 10 bases fit TRBD1. This CDR3 comprises 15 residues. The germline CDR1 and CDR2 sequences are KGHDR and SFDVKD. The junction had 4 bases not matched to a gene; V was cut back by 5 bases and J by 4 bases. The chain's CDR3 is CATSGQGAQYNEQFF. In DNA, the CDR3 is TGTGCCACCAGTGGACAGGGGGCGCAATACAATGAGCAGTTCTTC.

Only one count was recorded for this clone. This rearrangement joins TRBV27 to TRBJ2-7; D perhaps matches TRBD2 (6 bases). Germline V gives CDR1 MNHEY, CDR2 SMNVEV (reference sequence). V was trimmed by 1 base and J by 6 bases, leaving 7 bases between them. This CDR3 comprises 12 residues. CDR3 amino acids: CASSLLGGEQYF. The CDR3 nucleotides are TGTGCCAGCAGTTTATTGGGGGGCGAGCAGTACTTC.

This clone was seen ten or more times. Other DNA sequences in this sample translate to the same CDR3. V usage is TRBV24-1 and J usage is TRBJ1-4, with D tentatively TRBD1 (5 bases). V dropped 3 bases and J dropped 7 bases, with 11 bases sitting between them. Germline V gene data show CDR1 as KGHDR and CDR2 as SFDVKD. This CDR3 contains 14 residues. The CDR3 nucleotides are TGTGCCACCAGTGATAGCAGGGAAGGTGAAAAACTGTTTTTT. Translating gives CATSDSREGEKLFF.

The V and J genes are TRBV9 and TRBJ2-1, with a tentative D call TRBD2 (7 bases). V was pared by 0 bases and J by 8 bases, with 21 bases between. Germline V lookup: CDR1 SGDLS, CDR2 YYNGEE. The CDR3 length is 17 residues. CDR3 DNA sequence: TGTGCCAGCAGCGTAGGAGGGGGGAGGGACCCTCTGCATGAGCAGTTCTTC. Translation gives CASSVGGGRDPLHEQFF. The whole variable domain, filled in from reference TRBV9 and TRBJ2-1, reads DSGVTQTPKHLITATGQRVTLRCSPRSGDLSVYWYQQSLDQGLQFLIQYYNGEERAKGNILERFSAQQFPDLHSELNLSSLELGDSALYFCASSVGGGRDPLHEQFFGPGTRLTVL.

This clone was seen more than once but under ten times. V gene TRBV19 combines with J gene TRBJ2-7; D gene ambiguous. The CDR3 spans 14 residues. Per the germline V gene, CDR1 is LNHDA and CDR2 is SQIVND (reference sequence). Trimming removed 4 bases from V and 2 bases from J, with 12 bases in between. This chain's CDR3 is CASSTLPLPYEQYF. The CDR3, as DNA: TGTGCCAGTAGTACACTGCCACTCCCCTACGAGCAGTACTTC. Drawing the rest from reference TRBV19 and TRBJ2-7, the complete variable domain is DGGITQSPKYLFRKEGQNVTLSCEQNLNHDAMYWYRQDPGQGLRLIYYSQIVNDFQKGDIAEGYSVSREKKESFPLTVTSAQKNPTAFYLCASSTLPLPYEQYFGPGTRLTVT.

V is TRBV5-8 and J is TRBJ1-2, with TRBD1 as a possible D gene (5 bases). The CDR3 runs 15 residues. Germline V gene lookup returns CDR1 SGHTS and CDR2 YDEGEE. Trimming removed 4 bases from V and 5 bases from J, with 18 bases in between. The CDR3 loop is CASSPPVQGPYGYTF. In nucleotides, the CDR3 is TGTGCCAGCAGCCCCCCCGTTCAGGGACCATATGGCTACACCTTC.

The chain is built from TRBV6-6 and TRBJ1-1; TRBD1 matches at 9 bases. There are 14 residues in the CDR3. From germline, CDR1 is MNHNY and CDR2 SVGAGI (reference sequence). After removal of 5 bases from V and 6 bases from J, the junction contained 7 bases not matched to a gene. The CDR3 spells CASSTGGGRPEAFF. CDR3 sequence (DNA): TGTGCCAGCAGTACAGGGGGCGGACGCCCTGAAGCTTTCTTT.

The gene calls are TRBV11-3 and TRBJ2-5, with D hard to call. The CDR3 runs to 17 residues. Trimming removed 5 bases at V and 0 bases at J, with 19 bases between. Germline V gene sequence: CDR1 SGHNT, CDR2 YENEEA. This chain's CDR3 is CASSPRGFEEYQETQYF. Here the CDR3 DNA reads TGTGCCAGCAGCCCCCGTGGGTTCGAGGAGTACCAAGAGACCCAGTACTTC.